Listed here is a single TCR beta chain. The antigen is unknown. Other DNA sequences from this sample encode an identical CDR3 as well. Germline V gives CDR1 SGDLS, CDR2 YYNGEE. The V end lost 0 bases, the J end lost 2 bases, and 10 bases lay between the germline ends. The CDR3 covers 15 residues. The sample originates from a study of beta chain features in type 1 diabetes. Study results and limitations: Although PCR might favor shorter templates, it would do so equally in patients and controls.

Averaging around 110 mL, one heparinised blood draw came from each individual donor. The isolated RNA, all of it, was reverse transcribed, so expressed TCRB transcripts were what got sequenced. Using immunoSEQ multiplex PCR, the repertoire was profiled, and TCRdb retains in-frame clones only, with some absent. This sample has 900,000 or so clones, with 17% found just once. The chain links TRBV9 to TRBJ2-3; tentatively, D is TRBD2 (6 bases). The sample comprised naive CD4+ T cells from blood. This TCR was sampled from a woman under 30 in good health. The CDR3 DNA reads as TGTGCCAGCAGCGTAGCGGCGGGGCTCACAGATACGCAGTATTTT. Its translation: CASSVAAGLTDTQYF.